The clone carrying this T cell receptor (beta chain) occurred a few times. Its matching antigen is unknown. The sample belongs to a study of blood T cells in healthy people across ages. Trimming took 0 bases from V and 4 from J; bases not matched to a gene: 12. Germline V gives CDR1 KGHSH, CDR2 LQKENI. There are 18 residues in the CDR3. PCR was performed a second time for about 7 to 11 cycles using a sample-barcoded 5' primer and a J-beta primer mix. In TCRdb, the 5' RACE reads were re-called with MiXCR into one record per CDR3 protein. Of around 1,800,000 distinct CDR3 sequences listed, roughly two fifths are singletons. Each donor supplied roughly 10 milliliters of peripheral blood. Samples had at least 6 million PBMCs isolated from them. Study-level results: Without sorted subsets, naive and antigen-experienced compartments could not be conclusively compared. Relative to aged donors, long-lived donors carried more naive CD4+ cells and displayed higher diversity.

The chain joins TRBV18 to TRBJ2-3; TRBD1 matches 8 bases. The receptor's source is a human donor in good health. Sequenced: blood. The DNA for the CDR3 is TGTGCCAGCTCACCACCCTCTTACTCCGGGACAGGACCAGATACGCAGTATTTT. Its translation: CASSPPSYSGTGPDTQYF.